This T cell receptor (beta chain) was identified in a study of blood T cells in healthy people across ages. PCR was performed a second time for about 7 to 12 cycles using a sample-barcoded 5' primer and a J-beta primer mix. MiXCR, applied by TCRdb to the 5' RACE reads, yields one record per CDR3 protein. This sample has roughly 730,000 distinct CDR3 sequences, with 45% to 70% found just once. V dropped 3 bases and J dropped 5 bases, with 19 bases sitting between them. Germline CDR1 DFQATT, CDR2 SNEGSKA (reference sequence). The CDR3 is 15 amino acids. This clonotype turned up a few times. The rearrangement links TRBV20-1 to TRBJ2-5; D unresolved. The receptor's source is a middle-aged man in good health. Sequencing was done on a sample of blood. DNA of the CDR3: TGCAGTGCTAGTCCGGGCCCCCGAAGGACGGAGACCCAGTACTTC. Translation gives CSASPGPRRTETQYF.